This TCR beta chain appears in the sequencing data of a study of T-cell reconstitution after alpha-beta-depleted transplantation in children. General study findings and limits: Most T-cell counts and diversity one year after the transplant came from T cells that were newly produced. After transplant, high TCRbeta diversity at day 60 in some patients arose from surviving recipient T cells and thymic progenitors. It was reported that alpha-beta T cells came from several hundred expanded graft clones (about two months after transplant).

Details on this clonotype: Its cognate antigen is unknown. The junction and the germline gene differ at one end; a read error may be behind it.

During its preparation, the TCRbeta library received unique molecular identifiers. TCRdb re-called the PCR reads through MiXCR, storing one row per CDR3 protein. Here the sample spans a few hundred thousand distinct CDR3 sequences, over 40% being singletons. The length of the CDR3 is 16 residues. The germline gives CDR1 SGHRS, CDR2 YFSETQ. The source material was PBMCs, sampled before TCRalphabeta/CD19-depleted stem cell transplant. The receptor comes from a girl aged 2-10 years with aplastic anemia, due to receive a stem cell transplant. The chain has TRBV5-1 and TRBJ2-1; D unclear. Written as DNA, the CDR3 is TGCGCCAGCAGCTTGGACACTTTAAGCTCCAACAATGAGCAGTTCTTC. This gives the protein CASSLDTLSSNNEQFF.